These T cell receptor beta chains were read from a single sample in a study of Tregs in tolerant kidney transplant recipients. Produced via immunoSEQ multiplex PCR; TCRdb's table is partial and in-frame only. The sample lists some 70,000 clones; 84% were seen once. Sample: CD4+ T cells from blood. The receptors were gathered from a human donor in good health. CDR3s include the opening cysteine and the closing phenylalanine or tryptophan. The order of the fields is clone size, D gene, J gene, V gene, CDR3 protein, CDR3 DNA. The D gene is left open where the match is weak. Size tells how often a clone was seen (once, few, many) or the class of an expanded clone, and some rows leave it out.

>NA|TRBD1|TRBJ2-3|TRBV5-1
CASRQGQGRLDTQYF
TGCGCCAGCAGACAGGGGCAGGGGCGATTAGATACGCAGTATTTT
>once|NA|TRBJ2-3|TRBV2
CASSEDSSTDTQYF
TGTGCCAGCAGTGAGGACAGTTCCACAGATACGCAGTATTTT
>NA|TRBD2|TRBJ2-7|TRBV7-2
CASSVLAGDYEQYF
TGTGCCAGCAGCGTGTTAGCGGGTGACTACGAGCAGTACTTC
>NA|NA|TRBJ2-3|TRBV19
CASSIVRGSTDTQYF
TGTGCCAGTAGTATTGTTCGGGGTAGCACAGATACGCAGTATTTT
>NA|NA|TRBJ2-5|TRBV9
CASSVGAGQETQYF
TGTGCCAGCAGCGTAGGGGCGGGCCAAGAGACCCAGTACTTC
>NA|TRBD1|TRBJ1-1|TRBV19
CASTSLIGTGGDTEAFF
TGTGCCAGTACCTCTCTAATTGGGACAGGGGGGGACACTGAAGCTTTCTTT
>NA|TRBD1|TRBJ2-5|TRBV5-1
CASSAAGTGEETQYF
TGCGCCAGCAGCGCGGCGGGGACAGGAGAAGAGACCCAGTACTTC
>NA|NA|TRBJ1-2|TRBV27
CASRPLGTDGYTF
TGTGCCAGTCGTCCGTTGGGGACGGATGGCTACACCTTC
>NA|TRBD2|TRBJ2-7|TRBV6-1
CASSSPGLATEQYF
TGTGCCAGCAGTTCCCCGGGACTAGCGACCGAGCAGTACTTC
>NA|TRBD1|TRBJ2-7|TRBV7-2
CASSLGTGQGYEQYF
TGTGCCAGCAGCTTAGGAACCGGACAGGGCTACGAGCAGTACTTC
>NA|TRBD2|TRBJ2-2|TRBV18
CASSLGLAEYTGELFF
TGTGCCAGCTCACTAGGACTAGCGGAATACACCGGGGAGCTGTTTTTT
>few|NA|TRBJ1-2|TRBV7-3
CASSSLVALTF
TGTGCCAGCAGCTCCCTGGTGGCGTTGACCTTC
>once|NA|TRBJ1-5|TRBV6-1
CASSDVKTSQHF
TGTGCCAGCAGTGATGTCAAAACGTCCCAGCATTTT
>few|NA|TRBJ1-1|TRBV11-2
CASSLMYRTEAFF
TGTGCCAGCAGCTTAATGTATCGCACTGAAGCTTTCTTT
>once|NA|TRBJ1-4|TRBV4-3
CASSRGLEMGKLFF
TGCGCCAGCAGCCGAGGGCTCGAGATGGGAAAACTGTTTTTT
>NA|NA|TRBJ1-2|TRBV29-1
CSVDSVIANYGYTF
TGCAGCGTGGACAGTGTTATAGCTAACTATGGCTACACCTTC
>NA|NA|TRBJ1-2|TRBV21-1
CASSKGSGADLGYGYTF
TGTGCCAGCAGCAAAGGCTCAGGGGCGGATCTAGGCTATGGCTACACCTTC
>NA|TRBD2|TRBJ2-3|TRBV5-1
CASSQTSGTLANTQYF
TGCGCCAGCAGCCAGACTAGCGGGACCCTGGCGAATACGCAGTATTTT
>NA|NA|TRBJ2-1|TRBV7-8
CASSLALVFNEQFF
TGTGCCAGCAGCTTAGCCCTAGTGTTTAATGAGCAGTTCTTC
>NA|TRBD2|TRBJ2-5|TRBV4-2
CASSQVSPGLAGETQYF
TGTGCCAGCAGCCAAGTTAGTCCGGGACTAGCGGGTGAGACCCAGTACTTC
>NA|NA|TRBJ1-2|TRBV11-3
CASSLGTPGTPGEGHTF
TGTGCCAGCAGCTTAGGCACTCCGGGGACACCGGGAGAAGGCCACACCTTC
>NA|TRBD1|TRBJ1-1|TRBV10-2
CASTAGTGVSSEAFF
TGCGCCAGCACAGCCGGGACAGGGGTTTCGAGTGAAGCTTTCTTT
>NA|TRBD1|TRBJ1-1|TRBV2
CASSAQGANTEAFF
TGTGCCAGCAGTGCACAGGGGGCGAACACTGAAGCTTTCTTT
>NA|NA|TRBJ1-1|TRBV27
CASSEEYLATEAFF
TGTGCCAGCAGTGAAGAGTACCTGGCCACTGAAGCTTTCTTT
>NA|TRBD2|TRBJ2-3|TRBV5-4
CASSSPSGGGTDTQYF
TGTGCCAGCAGCTCCCCTAGCGGGGGGGGCACAGATACGCAGTATTTT
>NA|NA|TRBJ2-7|TRBV10-3
CAISGSGDTRAYEQYF
TGTGCCATCAGTGGGTCAGGCGACACTAGGGCCTACGAGCAGTACTTC
>NA|NA|TRBJ2-5|TRBV29-1
CSVRRRGETQYF
TGCAGCGTGCGCAGGAGGGGAGAGACCCAGTACTTC
>NA|NA|TRBJ2-5|TRBV6-4
CARAGQGVETQYF
TGTGCCAGGGCGGGGCAGGGAGTAGAGACCCAGTACTTC
>NA|TRBD1|TRBJ1-2|TRBV14
CASSAQTGAYGYTF
TGTGCCAGCAGCGCTCAAACAGGGGCCTATGGCTACACCTTC
>NA|NA|TRBJ2-7|TRBV5-6
CASSRGRLFPHEQYF
TGTGCCAGCAGCCGCGGTCGACTTTTTCCCCACGAGCAGTACTTC
>NA|NA|TRBJ1-2|TRBV19
CASSRDALLRYGYTF
TGTGCCAGTAGCCGGGACGCCCTTTTGAGGTATGGCTACACCTTC
>NA|NA|TRBJ2-1|TRBV11-3
CASSLAAGNNEQFF
TGTGCCAGCAGCTTAGCCGCAGGGAACAATGAGCAGTTCTTC
>NA|NA|TRBJ1-1|TRBV9
CASTRDPRNTEAFF
TGTGCCAGCACCCGGGACCCAAGGAACACTGAAGCTTTCTTT
>NA|NA|TRBJ2-2|TRBV11-1
CASSFAHPGSVSGELFF
TGTGCCAGCAGCTTTGCACATCCAGGCTCCGTATCCGGGGAGCTGTTTTTT
>NA|TRBD2|TRBJ2-3|TRBV11-1
CASSFGLAGAGQPDTQYF
TGTGCCAGCAGCTTCGGACTAGCGGGGGCAGGGCAGCCAGATACGCAGTATTTT
>NA|TRBD2|TRBJ2-1|TRBV12-5
CASGLVLEREANHEQFF
TGTGCTAGTGGTTTGGTACTCGAGCGGGAGGCTAACCATGAGCAGTTCTTC
>NA|TRBD1|TRBJ2-1|TRBV28
CASSPGTVRREQFF
TGTGCCAGCAGCCCCGGGACAGTACGACGTGAGCAGTTCTTC
>NA|TRBD1|TRBJ2-3|TRBV11-3
CASSPRTGGILDTQYF
TGTGCCAGCAGCCCAAGGACAGGGGGCATTTTGGATACGCAGTATTTT
>NA|TRBD1|TRBJ1-5|TRBV2
CASRDRGRYQPQHF
TGTGCCAGTCGGGACAGGGGTCGCTATCAGCCCCAGCATTTT
>NA|NA|TRBJ2-2|TRBV7-9
CASSLGDGLAGELFF
TGTGCCAGCAGCTTAGGCGACGGCTTGGCCGGGGAGCTGTTTTTT
>few|NA|TRBJ2-1|TRBV28
CASSLGGRTHNEQFF
TGTGCCAGCAGTTTGGGTGGGAGGACCCACAATGAGCAGTTCTTC
>few|NA|TRBJ2-1|TRBV11-2
CASSSIAKGRAQFF
TGTGCCAGCAGCTCCATCGCCAAGGGGCGCGCGCAGTTCTTC
>once|NA|TRBJ2-6|TRBV13
CASSAGRISGANVLTF
TGTGCCAGCAGCGCGGGACGGATCTCTGGGGCCAACGTCCTGACTTTC
>NA|TRBD1|TRBJ2-2|TRBV7-2
CASSLTGATGELFF
TGTGCCAGCAGCCTAACAGGGGCCACCGGGGAGCTGTTTTTT
>NA|NA|TRBJ2-3|TRBV6-1
CASSDPVGWATDTQYF
TGTGCCAGCAGTGACCCCGTCGGTTGGGCGACAGATACGCAGTATTTT
>NA|TRBD2|TRBJ2-7|TRBV11-2
CASSPGGVGRSSYEQYF
TGTGCCAGCAGCCCTGGGGGGGTCGGAAGGAGCTCCTACGAGCAGTACTTC